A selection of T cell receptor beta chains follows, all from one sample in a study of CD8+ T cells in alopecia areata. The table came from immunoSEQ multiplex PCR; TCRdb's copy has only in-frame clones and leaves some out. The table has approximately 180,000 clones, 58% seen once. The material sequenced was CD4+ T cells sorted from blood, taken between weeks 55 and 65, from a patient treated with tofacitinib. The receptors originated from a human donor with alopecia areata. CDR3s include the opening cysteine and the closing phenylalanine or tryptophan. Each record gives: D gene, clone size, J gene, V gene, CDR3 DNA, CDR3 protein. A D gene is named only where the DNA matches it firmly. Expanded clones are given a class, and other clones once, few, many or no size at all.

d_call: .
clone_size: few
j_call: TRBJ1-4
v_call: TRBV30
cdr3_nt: TGTGCCTGGAGTAATTATTCAACTAATGAAAAACTGTTTTTT
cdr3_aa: CAWSNYSTNEKLFF

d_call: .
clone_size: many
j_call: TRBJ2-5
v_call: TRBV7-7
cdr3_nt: TGTGCTAGCAGCTCTGGTACAGGGCCAGGGACCCAGTACTTC
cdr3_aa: CASSSGTGPGTQYF

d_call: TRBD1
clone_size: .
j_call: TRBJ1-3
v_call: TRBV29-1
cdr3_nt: TGCAGCGGCAGGGGGTCTGGAAACACCATATATTTT
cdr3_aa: CSGRGSGNTIYF

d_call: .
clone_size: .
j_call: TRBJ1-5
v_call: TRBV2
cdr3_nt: TGTGCCAGCAGTGAAGTACGCGGGTATCAGCCCCAGCATTTT
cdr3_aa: CASSEVRGYQPQHF

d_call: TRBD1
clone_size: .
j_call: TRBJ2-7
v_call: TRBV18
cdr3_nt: TGTGCCAGCTCAACACTACCAGGACAGGGACCAAGCTCCTACGAGCAGTACTTC
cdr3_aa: CASSTLPGQGPSSYEQYF

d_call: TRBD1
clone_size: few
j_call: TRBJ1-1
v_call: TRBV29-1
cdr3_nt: TGCAGCGTTGGACAGGGGATGGAAAACACTGAAGCTTTCTTT
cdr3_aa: CSVGQGMENTEAFF

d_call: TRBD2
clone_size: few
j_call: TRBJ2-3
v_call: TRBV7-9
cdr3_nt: TGTGCCAGCAGCTCCCAGGGACTAGCGGAGAGCACAGATACGCAGTATTTT
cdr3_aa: CASSSQGLAESTDTQYF

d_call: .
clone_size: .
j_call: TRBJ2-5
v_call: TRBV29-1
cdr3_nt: TGCAGCGTTGTCGTAGGACAAGAGACCCAGTACTTC
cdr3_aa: CSVVVGQETQYF

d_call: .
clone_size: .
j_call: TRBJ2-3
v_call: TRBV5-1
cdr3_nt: TGCGCCAGCAGCGCTGCATCCCCTAGCACAGATACGCAGTATTTT
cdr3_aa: CASSAASPSTDTQYF

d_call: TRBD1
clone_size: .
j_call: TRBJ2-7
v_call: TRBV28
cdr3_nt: TGTGCCAGCAGTTACAGGGGTCTTACCTACGAGCAGTACTTC
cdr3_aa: CASSYRGLTYEQYF

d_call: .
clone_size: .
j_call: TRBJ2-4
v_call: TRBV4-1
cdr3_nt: TGCGCCAGCAGCCAAGTCGGAACAGGAGCCAAAAACATTCAGTACTTC
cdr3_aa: CASSQVGTGAKNIQYF

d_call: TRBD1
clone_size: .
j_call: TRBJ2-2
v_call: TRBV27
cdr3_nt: TGTGCCAGCAGGGCAGGGGGCGCGAACACCGGGGAGCTGTTTTTT
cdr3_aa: CASRAGGANTGELFF

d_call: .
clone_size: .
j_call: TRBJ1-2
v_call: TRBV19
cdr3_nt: TGTGCCAGTAGTACTGCGGGGGGCTACTATGGCTACACCTTC
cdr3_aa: CASSTAGGYYGYTF

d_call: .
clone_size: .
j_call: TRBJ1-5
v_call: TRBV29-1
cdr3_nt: TGCAGCGTTAGCCAGGGGACGAATCAGCCCCAGCATTTT
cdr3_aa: CSVSQGTNQPQHF

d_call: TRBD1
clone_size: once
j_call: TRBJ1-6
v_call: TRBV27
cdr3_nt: TGTGCCAGCAGTCCAGACAGGGTAAACTCACCCCTCCACTTT
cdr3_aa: CASSPDRVNSPLHF

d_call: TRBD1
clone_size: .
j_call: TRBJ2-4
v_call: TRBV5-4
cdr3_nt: TGTGCCAGCAGCTTCCGAGGACAGGGGGAAAACATTCAGTACTTC
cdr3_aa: CASSFRGQGENIQYF

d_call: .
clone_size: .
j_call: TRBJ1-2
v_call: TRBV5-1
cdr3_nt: TGCGCCAGCAGCTCCCCCGGAAAGACCACTTATGGCTACACCTTC
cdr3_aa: CASSSPGKTTYGYTF

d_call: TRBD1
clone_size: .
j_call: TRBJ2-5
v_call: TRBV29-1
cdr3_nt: TGCAGCGTTGAACCGGGCAGGGGGCTAGGAGAGACCCAGTACTTC
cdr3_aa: CSVEPGRGLGETQYF

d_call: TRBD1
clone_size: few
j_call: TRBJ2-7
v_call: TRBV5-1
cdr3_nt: TGCGCCAGCAGCATCGGCGACAGGGATGCGGGCGAGCAGTACTTC
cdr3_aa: CASSIGDRDAGEQYF

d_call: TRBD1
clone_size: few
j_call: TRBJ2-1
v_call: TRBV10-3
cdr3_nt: TGTGCCATCAGGGAGGACAGGGGCGGTTACAATGAGCAGTTCTTC
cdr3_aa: CAIREDRGGYNEQFF

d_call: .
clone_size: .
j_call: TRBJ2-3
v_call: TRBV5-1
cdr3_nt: TGCGCCAGCAGCTTGATTTGGGGAACCACAGATACGCAGTATTTT
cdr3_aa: CASSLIWGTTDTQYF

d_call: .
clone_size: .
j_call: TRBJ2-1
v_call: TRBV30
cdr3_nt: TGTGCCTGCTCAGGGAGGACCCGCAATGAGCAGTTCTTC
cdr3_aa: CACSGRTRNEQFF

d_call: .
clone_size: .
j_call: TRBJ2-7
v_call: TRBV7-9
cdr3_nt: TGTGCCAGCAGCTACCTGGAGGGCGGATACGAGCAGTACTTC
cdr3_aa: CASSYLEGGYEQYF

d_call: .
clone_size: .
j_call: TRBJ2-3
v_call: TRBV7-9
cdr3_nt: TGTGCCAGCAGCCTAAGAGGAGTTAGCACAGATACGCAGTATTTT
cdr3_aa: CASSLRGVSTDTQYF

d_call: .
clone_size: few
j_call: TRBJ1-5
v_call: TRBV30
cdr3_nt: TGTGCCTGGAGCGGTGGGAGCAATCAGCCCCAGCATTTT
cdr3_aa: CAWSGGSNQPQHF

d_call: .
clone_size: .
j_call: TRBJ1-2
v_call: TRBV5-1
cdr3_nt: TGCGCCAGCAGCTTTAGGACAGCGAACTATGGCTACACCTTC
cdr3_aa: CASSFRTANYGYTF

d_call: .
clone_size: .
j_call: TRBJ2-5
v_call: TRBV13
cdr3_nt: TGTGCCAGCAGCTTCCCCCAGGGGAACCGCCAAGAGACCCAGTACTTC
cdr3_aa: CASSFPQGNRQETQYF

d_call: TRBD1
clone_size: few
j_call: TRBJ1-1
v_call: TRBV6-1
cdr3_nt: TGTGCCAGCAGTGAAAGGGGACAGGGCAACACTGAAGCTTTCTTT
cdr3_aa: CASSERGQGNTEAFF

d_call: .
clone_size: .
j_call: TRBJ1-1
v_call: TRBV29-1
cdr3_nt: TGCAGCGTTTTATCTGGGTCCGGCACTGAAGCTTTCTTT
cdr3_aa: CSVLSGSGTEAFF

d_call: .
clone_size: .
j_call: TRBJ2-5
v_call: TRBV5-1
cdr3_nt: TGCGCCAGCAGCCCAGGGTTGGAGACCCAGTACTTC
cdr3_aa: CASSPGLETQYF

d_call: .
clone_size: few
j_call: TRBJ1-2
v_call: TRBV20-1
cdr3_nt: TGCAGTGCAAACCAGGGTTATGGCTACACCTTC
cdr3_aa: CSANQGYGYTF

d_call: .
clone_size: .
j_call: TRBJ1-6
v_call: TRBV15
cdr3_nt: TGTGCCACCAGCAGAGGATCGGGCCCCATCGCAAATTCACCCCTCCACTTT
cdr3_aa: CATSRGSGPIANSPLHF

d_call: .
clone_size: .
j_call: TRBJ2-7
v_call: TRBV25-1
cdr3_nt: TGTGCCAGCAGTGAAACAGCGACCTCCAACGAGCAGTACTTC
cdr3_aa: CASSETATSNEQYF

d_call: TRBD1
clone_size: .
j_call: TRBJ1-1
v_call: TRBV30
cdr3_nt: TGTGCCTGGGACAGGGGTCGAACTGAAGCTTTCTTT
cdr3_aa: CAWDRGRTEAFF

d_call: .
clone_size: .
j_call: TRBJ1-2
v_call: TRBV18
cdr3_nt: TGTGCCAGCTCACCAGCCTCAGGAGGAGGCGGCTACACCTTC
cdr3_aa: CASSPASGGGGYTF

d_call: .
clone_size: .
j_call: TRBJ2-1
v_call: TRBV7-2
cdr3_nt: TGTGCCAGCAGCACCGGCAGCGGCCGCAGCCATGAGCAGTTCTTC
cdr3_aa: CASSTGSGRSHEQFF

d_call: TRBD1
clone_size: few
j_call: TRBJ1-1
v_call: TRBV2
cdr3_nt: TGTGCCAGCGGCATGGACAGGGGCACTGAAGCTTTCTTT
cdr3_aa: CASGMDRGTEAFF

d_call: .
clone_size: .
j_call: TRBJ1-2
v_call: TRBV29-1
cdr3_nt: TGCAGCGTGGCGGCAGCTAACTATGGCTACACCTTC
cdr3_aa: CSVAAANYGYTF

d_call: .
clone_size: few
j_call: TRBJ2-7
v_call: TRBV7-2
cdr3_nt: TGTGCCAGCAGCGCCCGGGCGGAGACTGAGCAGTACTTC
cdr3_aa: CASSARAETEQYF

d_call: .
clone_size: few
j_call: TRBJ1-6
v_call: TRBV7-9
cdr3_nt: TGTGCCAGCAGCTTAGCGGAGGTCAGAAATTCACCCCTCCACTTT
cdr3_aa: CASSLAEVRNSPLHF

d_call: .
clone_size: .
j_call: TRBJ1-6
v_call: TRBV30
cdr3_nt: TGTGCCTGGACTATGGCGACTAATTCACCCCTCCACTTT
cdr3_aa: CAWTMATNSPLHF

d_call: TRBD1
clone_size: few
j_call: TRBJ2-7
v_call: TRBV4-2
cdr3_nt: TGTGCCAGCAGCCAAGAAGAGGGGGCTGGTGAGCAGTACTTC
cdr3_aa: CASSQEEGAGEQYF

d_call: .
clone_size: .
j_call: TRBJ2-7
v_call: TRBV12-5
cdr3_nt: TGTGCTAGTGGTTTCTCACGTTGGGACGGCGCCTACGAGCAGTACTTC
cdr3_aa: CASGFSRWDGAYEQYF

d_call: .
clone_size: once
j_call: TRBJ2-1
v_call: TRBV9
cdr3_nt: TGTGCCAGCAGCGTAGTTTCTGGGACCAATGAGCAGTTCTTC
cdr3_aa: CASSVVSGTNEQFF

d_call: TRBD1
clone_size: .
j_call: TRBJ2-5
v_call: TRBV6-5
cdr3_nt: TGTGCCAGCAGAGCGACGACAGGGCGAGAGACCCAGTACTTC
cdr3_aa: CASRATTGRETQYF

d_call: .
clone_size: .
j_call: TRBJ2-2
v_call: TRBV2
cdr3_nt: TGTGCCAGCAAACTGGAAGTAAACACCGGGGAGCTGTTTTTT
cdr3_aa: CASKLEVNTGELFF

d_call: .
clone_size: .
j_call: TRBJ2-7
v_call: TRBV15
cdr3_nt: TGTGCCACCAGCAGGGGTCTAAACCGAGGGAGGAACTACGAGCAGTACTTC
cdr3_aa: CATSRGLNRGRNYEQYF

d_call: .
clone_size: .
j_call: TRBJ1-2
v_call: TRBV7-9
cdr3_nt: TGTGCCAGCAGCTTAGGGGCCGTGGGCTCAGGCGGCTACACCTTC
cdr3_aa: CASSLGAVGSGGYTF

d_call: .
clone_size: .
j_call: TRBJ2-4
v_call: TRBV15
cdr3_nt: TGTGCCACCAGCAGAGAACGTACGCTAGCCAAAAACATTCAGTACTTC
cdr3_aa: CATSRERTLAKNIQYF

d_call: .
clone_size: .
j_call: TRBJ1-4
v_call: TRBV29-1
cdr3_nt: TGCAGCGTTGGGGATGAAAAACTGTTTTTT
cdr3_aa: CSVGDEKLFF

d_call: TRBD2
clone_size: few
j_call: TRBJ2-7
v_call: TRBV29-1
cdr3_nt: TGCAGCGTGGTTAGCGGGGGATCAACCTACGAGCAGTACTTC
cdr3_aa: CSVVSGGSTYEQYF

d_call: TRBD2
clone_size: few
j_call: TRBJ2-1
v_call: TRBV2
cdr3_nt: TGTGCCAGCAGCGGCGTAGCGGGGGGTGAGCAGTTCTTC
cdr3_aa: CASSGVAGGEQFF

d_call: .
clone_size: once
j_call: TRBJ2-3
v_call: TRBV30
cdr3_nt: TGTGCCTGGAGCCGGGCGCGAGATACGCAGTATTTT
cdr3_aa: CAWSRARDTQYF

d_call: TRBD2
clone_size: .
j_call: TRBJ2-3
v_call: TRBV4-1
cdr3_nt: TGCGCCAGCAGCGTCCGGGAGGACACAGATACGCAGTATTTT
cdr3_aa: CASSVREDTDTQYF

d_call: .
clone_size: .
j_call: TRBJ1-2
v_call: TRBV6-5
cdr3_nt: TGTGCCAGCAGTTTGGGTCGTGGGGGCTACACCTTC
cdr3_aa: CASSLGRGGYTF